The clone carrying this T cell receptor beta chain was counted only a few times. The sample originates from a study of blood T cell repertoires in COVID-19. As for the study in general: COVID-19 samples from acute and convalescent phases originated in the United States, Italy and Spain. The cDNA or gDNA used as material had been derived from T cells, B-cell-depleted T cells, or PBMCs.

Per the study methods: By means of reference gene primer amplification, nucleated cell counts were estimated. Sequencing used immunoSEQ multiplex PCR; TCRdb keeps in-frame clones, though not all of them. V, J and clone size were drawn from that table, and D and trimming were deduced from the DNA. This table has 200,000 to 300,000 clones, around 90% appearing once. Germline V gene lookup returns CDR1 LNHDA and CDR2 SQIVND (reference sequence). J gave up 4 bases and V 9 bases, and 11 bases lay outside the gene matches. The length of the CDR3 is 16 residues. Sequenced sample: peripheral blood. The chain joins TRBV19 to TRBJ2-2; 10 bases are a match to TRBD1. The TCR sequence derives from a man aged 55 to 69 who had recovered from COVID-19. In DNA form, the CDR3 reads TGTGCCAGCAAAGGGACAGGGGATTTCGGCACCGGGGAGCTGTTTTTT. It is translated as CASKGTGDFGTGELFF.